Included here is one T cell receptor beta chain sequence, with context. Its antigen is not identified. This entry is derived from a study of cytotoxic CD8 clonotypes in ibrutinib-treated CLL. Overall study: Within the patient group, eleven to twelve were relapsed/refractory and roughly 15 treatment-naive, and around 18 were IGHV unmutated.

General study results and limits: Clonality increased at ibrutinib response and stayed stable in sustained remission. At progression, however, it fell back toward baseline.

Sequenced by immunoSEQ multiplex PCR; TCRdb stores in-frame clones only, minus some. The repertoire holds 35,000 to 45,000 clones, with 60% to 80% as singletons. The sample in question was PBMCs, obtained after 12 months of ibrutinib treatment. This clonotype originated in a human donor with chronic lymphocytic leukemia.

The CDR3 is CASSESGRGYAFF. CDR3 sequence (DNA): TGCGCCAGCAGTGAGTCAGGGAGGGGGTATGCTTTCTTT. The chain couples TRBV10-2 to TRBJ1-1; maybe TRBD1 (6 bases). The CDR3 is 13 residues long. Germline loops: CDR1 WSHSY, CDR2 SAAADI. V lost 0 bases and J lost 11, with 13 bases in between.